This record concerns one T cell receptor (beta chain) sequence. The data were obtained in a study of blood T cell repertoires in COVID-19. Profiling relied on immunoSEQ multiplex PCR, and the TCRdb table lists in-frame clones only, not all of them. The sample has just under 150,000 clones, more than 75% seen once. Germline V CDR1 and CDR2: SNHLY, FYNNEI. The CDR3 consists of 14 residues. V gave up 8 bases and J gave up 1 base; unmatched junction bases: 5. The source is a human donor in a cohort sampled during active COVID-19. Sequences were obtained from peripheral blood. This chain links TRBV2 with TRBJ1-1; TRBD1 matches 9 bases. The CDR3 protein is CASHRGHENTEAFF. CDR3 bases: TGTGCCAGCCACAGGGGGCATGAGAACACTGAAGCTTTCTTT.